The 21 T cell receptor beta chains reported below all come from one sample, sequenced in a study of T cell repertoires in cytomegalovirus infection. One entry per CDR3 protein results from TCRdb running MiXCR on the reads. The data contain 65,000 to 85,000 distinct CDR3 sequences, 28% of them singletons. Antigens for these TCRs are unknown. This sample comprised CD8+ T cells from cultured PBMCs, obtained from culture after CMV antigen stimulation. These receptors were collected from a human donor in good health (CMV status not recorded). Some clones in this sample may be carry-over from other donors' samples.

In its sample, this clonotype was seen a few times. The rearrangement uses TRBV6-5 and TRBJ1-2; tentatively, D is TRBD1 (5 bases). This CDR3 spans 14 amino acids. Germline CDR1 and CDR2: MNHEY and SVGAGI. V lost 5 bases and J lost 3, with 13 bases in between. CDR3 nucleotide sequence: TGTGCCAGCAGTCCCCCCAGCAGGGACTATGGCTACACCTTC. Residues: CASSPPSRDYGYTF.

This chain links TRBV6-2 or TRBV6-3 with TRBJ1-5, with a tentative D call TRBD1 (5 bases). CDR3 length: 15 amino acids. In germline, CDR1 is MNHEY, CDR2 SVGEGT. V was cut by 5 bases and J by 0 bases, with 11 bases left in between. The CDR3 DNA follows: TGTGCCAGCAGTGGCTGGGGCAGTAGCAATCAGCCCCAGCATTTT. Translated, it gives CASSGWGSSNQPQHF.

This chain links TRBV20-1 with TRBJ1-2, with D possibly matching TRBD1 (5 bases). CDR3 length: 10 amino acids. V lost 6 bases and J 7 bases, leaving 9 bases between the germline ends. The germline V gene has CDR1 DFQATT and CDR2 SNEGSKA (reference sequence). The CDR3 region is CSARGAGYTF. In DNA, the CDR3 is TGCAGTGCCCGAGGGGCTGGCTACACCTTC.

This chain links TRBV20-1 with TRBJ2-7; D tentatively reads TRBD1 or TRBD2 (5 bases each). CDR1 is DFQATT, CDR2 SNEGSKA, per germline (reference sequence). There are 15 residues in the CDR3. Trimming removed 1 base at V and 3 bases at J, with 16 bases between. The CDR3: CSARAMGVGRYEQYF. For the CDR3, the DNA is TGCAGTGCTAGAGCGATGGGGGTGGGCCGCTACGAGCAGTACTTC.

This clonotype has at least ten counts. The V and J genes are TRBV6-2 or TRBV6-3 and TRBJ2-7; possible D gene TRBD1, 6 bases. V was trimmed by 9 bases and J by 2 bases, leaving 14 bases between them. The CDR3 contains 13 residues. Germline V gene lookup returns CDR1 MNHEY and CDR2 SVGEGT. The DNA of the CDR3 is TGTGCCAGTTCAACAGGGTTGACCTACGAGCAGTACTTC. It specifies CASSTGLTYEQYF.

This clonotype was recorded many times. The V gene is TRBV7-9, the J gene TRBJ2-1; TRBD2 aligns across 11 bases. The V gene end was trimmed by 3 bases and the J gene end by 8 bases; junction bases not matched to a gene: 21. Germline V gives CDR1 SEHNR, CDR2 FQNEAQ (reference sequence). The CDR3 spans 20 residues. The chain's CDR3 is CASSFGRGSPLAGGYHEQFF. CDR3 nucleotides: TGTGCCAGCAGCTTCGGGAGGGGAAGTCCTCTAGCGGGGGGTTATCATGAGCAGTTCTTC.

CDR3 sequence: CASSRLRGDEQFF. In DNA form, the CDR3 reads TGTGCCAGTAGTAGGTTGAGAGGCGATGAGCAGTTCTTC. The chain carries TRBV19 and TRBJ2-1; D is undetermined. Trimming took 4 bases from V and 8 from J, leaving 12 bases between them. The CDR3 spans 13 residues. Germline V gene lookup returns CDR1 LNHDA and CDR2 SQIVND (reference sequence).

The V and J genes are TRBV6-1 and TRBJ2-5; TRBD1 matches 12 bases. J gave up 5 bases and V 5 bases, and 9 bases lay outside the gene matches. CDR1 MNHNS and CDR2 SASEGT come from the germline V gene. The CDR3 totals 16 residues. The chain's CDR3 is CASSWSGTGGAETQYF. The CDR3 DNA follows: TGTGCCAGCAGTTGGTCCGGGACAGGGGGCGCCGAGACCCAGTACTTC.

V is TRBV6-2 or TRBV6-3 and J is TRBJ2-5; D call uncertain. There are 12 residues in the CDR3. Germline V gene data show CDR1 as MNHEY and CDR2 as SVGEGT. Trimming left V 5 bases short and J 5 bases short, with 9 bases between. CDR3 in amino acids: CASSPVQETQYF. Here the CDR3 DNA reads TGTGCCAGCAGTCCCGTTCAGGAGACCCAGTACTTC.

CDR3 sequence (DNA): TGCGCCAGCAGTGCGGGGAGAGGGAGGGGATACAATGAGCAGTTCTTC. Its translation is CASSAGRGRGYNEQFF. The V and J genes are TRBV10-2 and TRBJ2-1; 7 bases are a match to TRBD2. This CDR3 spans 16 amino acids. The V gene's germline CDR1 is WSHSY and CDR2 SAAADI. V was clipped by 4 bases and J by 4 bases; unmatched bases: 10.

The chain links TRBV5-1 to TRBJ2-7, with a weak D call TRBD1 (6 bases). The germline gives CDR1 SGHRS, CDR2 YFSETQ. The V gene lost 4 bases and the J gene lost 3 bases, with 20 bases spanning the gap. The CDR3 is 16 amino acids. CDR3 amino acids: CASSRATGRGGYEQYF. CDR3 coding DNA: TGCGCCAGCAGCCGAGCGACAGGTAGAGGGGGCTACGAGCAGTACTTC.

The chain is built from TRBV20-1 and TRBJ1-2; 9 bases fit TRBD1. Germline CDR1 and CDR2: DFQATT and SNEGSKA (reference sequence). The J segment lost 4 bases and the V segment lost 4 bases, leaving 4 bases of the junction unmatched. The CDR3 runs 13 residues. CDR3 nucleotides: TGCAGTGCTACGGACAGGGGATCCTATGGCTACACCTTC. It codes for CSATDRGSYGYTF.

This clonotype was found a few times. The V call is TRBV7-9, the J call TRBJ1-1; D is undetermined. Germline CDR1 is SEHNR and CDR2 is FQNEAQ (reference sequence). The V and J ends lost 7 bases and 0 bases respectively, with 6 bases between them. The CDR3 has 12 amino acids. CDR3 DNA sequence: TGTGCCAGCACGACGGTGAACACTGAAGCTTTCTTT. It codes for CASTTVNTEAFF.

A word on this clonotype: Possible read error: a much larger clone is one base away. The CDR3, as DNA: TGTGCCAGCAGCCCAGACAGGGTAGGAGCGATCACCGGGGAGCTGTTTTTT. Its translation is CASSPDRVGAITGELFF. The chain uses TRBV7-2 and TRBJ2-2; 7 bases align to TRBD1. Germline V gene data show CDR1 as SGHTA and CDR2 as FQGNSA. The J segment lost 4 bases and the V segment lost 5 bases, leaving 13 bases of the junction unmatched. This CDR3 is built from 17 residues.

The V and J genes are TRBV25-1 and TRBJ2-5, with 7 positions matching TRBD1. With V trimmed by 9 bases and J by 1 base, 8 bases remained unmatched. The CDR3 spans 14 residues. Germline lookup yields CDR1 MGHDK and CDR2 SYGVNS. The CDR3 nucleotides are TGTGCCAGTGGGGACAGAAAGTTCCAAGAGACCCAGTACTTC. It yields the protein CASGDRKFQETQYF.

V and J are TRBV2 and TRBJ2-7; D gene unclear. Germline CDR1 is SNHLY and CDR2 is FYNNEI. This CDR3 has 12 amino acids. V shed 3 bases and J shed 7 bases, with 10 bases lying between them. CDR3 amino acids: CASSDGVGEQYF. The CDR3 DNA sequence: TGTGCCAGCAGTGATGGGGTCGGGGAGCAGTACTTC. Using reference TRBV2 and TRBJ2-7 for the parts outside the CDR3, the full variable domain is EPEVTQTPSHQVTQMGQEVILRCVPISNHLYFYWYRQILGQKVEFLVSFYNNEISEKSEIFDDQFSVERPDGSNFTLKIRSTKLEDSAMYFCASSDGVGEQYFGPGTRLTVT.

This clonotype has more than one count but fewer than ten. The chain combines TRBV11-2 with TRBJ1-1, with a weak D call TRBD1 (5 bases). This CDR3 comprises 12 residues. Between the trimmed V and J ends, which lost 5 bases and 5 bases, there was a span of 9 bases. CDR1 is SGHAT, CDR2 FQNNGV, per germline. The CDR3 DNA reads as TGTGCCAGCAGCAAGGAGGGGACTGAAGCTTTCTTT. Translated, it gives CASSKEGTEAFF.

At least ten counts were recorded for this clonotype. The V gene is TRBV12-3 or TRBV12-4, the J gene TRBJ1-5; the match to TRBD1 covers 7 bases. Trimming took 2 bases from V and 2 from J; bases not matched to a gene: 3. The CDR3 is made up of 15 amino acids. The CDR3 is CASSLRQGGNQPQHF. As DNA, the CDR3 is TGTGCCAGCAGTTTAAGGCAGGGGGGCAATCAGCCCCAGCATTTT.

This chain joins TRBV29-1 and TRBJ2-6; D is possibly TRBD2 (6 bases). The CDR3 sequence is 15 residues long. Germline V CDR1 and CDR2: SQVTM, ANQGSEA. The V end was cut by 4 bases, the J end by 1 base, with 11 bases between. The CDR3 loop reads CSVGEEGSGANVLTF. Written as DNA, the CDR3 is TGCAGCGTTGGGGAGGAGGGGTCTGGGGCCAACGTCCTGACTTTC.

The CDR3 DNA follows: TGCGCCAGCAGCCAAGGGACAGGGCTAGCCAAAAACATTCAGTACTTC. This sequence encodes CASSQGTGLAKNIQYF. V gene TRBV4-1 combines with J gene TRBJ2-4; 8 bases align to TRBD1. CDR3 length: 16 amino acids. Trimming took 1 base from V and 0 from J; bases not matched to a gene: 2. CDR1 MGHRA and CDR2 YSYEKL come from the germline V gene.

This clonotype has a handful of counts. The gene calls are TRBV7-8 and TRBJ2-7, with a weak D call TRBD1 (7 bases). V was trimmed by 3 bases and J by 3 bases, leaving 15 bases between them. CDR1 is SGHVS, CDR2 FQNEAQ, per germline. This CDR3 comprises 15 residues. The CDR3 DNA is TGTGCCAGCAGCTTCAGGGGGGTTCCGGGCTACGAGCAGTACTTC. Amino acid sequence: CASSFRGVPGYEQYF.